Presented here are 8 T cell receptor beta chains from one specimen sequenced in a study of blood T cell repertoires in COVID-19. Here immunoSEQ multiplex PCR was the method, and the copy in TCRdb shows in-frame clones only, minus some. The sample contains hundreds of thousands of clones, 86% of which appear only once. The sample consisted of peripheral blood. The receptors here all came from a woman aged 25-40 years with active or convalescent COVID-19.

CDR3 protein: CSASRQGPTEAFF. The DNA for the CDR3 is TGCAGTGCTAGTAGGCAGGGTCCGACTGAAGCTTTCTTT. The rearrangement links TRBV20-1 to TRBJ1-1; tentatively, D is TRBD1 (5 bases). CDR1 is DFQATT, CDR2 SNEGSKA, per germline (reference sequence). V dropped 3 bases and J dropped 5 bases, with 13 bases sitting between them. The CDR3 totals 13 residues.

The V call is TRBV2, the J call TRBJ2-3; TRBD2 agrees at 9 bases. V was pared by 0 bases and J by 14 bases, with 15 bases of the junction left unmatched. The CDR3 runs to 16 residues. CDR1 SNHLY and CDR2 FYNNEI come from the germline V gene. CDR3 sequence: CASSEASSGSGELGYF. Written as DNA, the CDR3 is TGTGCCAGCAGTGAAGCGAGTAGCGGGAGTGGGGAACTGGGGTATTTT.

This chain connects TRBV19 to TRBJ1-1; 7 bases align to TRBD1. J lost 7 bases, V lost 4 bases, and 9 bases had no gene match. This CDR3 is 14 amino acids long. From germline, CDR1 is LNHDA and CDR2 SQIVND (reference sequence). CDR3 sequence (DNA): TGTGCCAGTAGTAGAGTGGGGACAGCAGTTGAAGCTTTCTTT. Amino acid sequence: CASSRVGTAVEAFF.

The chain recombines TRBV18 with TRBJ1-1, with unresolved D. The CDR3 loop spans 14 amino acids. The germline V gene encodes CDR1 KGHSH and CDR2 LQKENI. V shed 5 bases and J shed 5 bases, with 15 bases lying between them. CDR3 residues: CASSSGRRTTEAFF. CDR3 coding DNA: TGTGCCAGCTCATCCGGGAGAAGAACAACTGAAGCTTTCTTT.

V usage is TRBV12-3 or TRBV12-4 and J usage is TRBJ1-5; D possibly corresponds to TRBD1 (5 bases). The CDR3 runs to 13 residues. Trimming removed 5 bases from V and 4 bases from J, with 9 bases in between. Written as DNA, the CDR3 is TGTGCCAGCAGTATGCAGGGTAATCAGCCCCAGCATTTT. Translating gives CASSMQGNQPQHF.

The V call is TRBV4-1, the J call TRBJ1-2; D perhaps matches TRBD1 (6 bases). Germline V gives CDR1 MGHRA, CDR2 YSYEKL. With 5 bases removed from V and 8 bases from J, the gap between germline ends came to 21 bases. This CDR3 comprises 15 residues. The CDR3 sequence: CASSEAPTLTGGYTF. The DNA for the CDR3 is TGCGCCAGCAGCGAGGCCCCCACCTTGACAGGAGGCTACACCTTC.

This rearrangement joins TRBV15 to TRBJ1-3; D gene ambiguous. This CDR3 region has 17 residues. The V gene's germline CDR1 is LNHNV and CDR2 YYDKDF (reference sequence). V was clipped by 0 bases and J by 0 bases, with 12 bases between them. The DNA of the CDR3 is TGTGCCACCAGCAGAGATTACTTCGAGTTCTCTGGAAACACCATATATTTT. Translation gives CATSRDYFEFSGNTIYF.

CDR3 nucleotide sequence: TGTGCCAGTGTGGGGGCGGAATCTGGAAACACCATATATTTT. Encoded protein: CASVGAESGNTIYF. The chain uses TRBV25-1 and TRBJ1-3, with D possibly being TRBD1 (6 bases). Germline CDR1 reads MGHDK; CDR2 reads SYGVNS. The CDR3 extends over 14 amino acids. The germline V and J ends were trimmed by 9 bases and 1 base, with 13 bases remaining between them.